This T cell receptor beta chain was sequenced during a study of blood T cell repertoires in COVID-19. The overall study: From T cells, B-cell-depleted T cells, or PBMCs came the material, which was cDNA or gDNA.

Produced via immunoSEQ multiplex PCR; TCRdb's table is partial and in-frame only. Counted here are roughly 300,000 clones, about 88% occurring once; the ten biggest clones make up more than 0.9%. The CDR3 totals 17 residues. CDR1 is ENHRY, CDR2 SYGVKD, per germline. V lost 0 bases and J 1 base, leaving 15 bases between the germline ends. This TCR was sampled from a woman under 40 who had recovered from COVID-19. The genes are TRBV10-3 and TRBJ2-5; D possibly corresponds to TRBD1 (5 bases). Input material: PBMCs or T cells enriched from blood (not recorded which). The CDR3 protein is CAISESSETDTQETQYF. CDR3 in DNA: TGTGCCATCAGTGAGTCGTCGGAGACAGACACCCAAGAGACCCAGTACTTC.